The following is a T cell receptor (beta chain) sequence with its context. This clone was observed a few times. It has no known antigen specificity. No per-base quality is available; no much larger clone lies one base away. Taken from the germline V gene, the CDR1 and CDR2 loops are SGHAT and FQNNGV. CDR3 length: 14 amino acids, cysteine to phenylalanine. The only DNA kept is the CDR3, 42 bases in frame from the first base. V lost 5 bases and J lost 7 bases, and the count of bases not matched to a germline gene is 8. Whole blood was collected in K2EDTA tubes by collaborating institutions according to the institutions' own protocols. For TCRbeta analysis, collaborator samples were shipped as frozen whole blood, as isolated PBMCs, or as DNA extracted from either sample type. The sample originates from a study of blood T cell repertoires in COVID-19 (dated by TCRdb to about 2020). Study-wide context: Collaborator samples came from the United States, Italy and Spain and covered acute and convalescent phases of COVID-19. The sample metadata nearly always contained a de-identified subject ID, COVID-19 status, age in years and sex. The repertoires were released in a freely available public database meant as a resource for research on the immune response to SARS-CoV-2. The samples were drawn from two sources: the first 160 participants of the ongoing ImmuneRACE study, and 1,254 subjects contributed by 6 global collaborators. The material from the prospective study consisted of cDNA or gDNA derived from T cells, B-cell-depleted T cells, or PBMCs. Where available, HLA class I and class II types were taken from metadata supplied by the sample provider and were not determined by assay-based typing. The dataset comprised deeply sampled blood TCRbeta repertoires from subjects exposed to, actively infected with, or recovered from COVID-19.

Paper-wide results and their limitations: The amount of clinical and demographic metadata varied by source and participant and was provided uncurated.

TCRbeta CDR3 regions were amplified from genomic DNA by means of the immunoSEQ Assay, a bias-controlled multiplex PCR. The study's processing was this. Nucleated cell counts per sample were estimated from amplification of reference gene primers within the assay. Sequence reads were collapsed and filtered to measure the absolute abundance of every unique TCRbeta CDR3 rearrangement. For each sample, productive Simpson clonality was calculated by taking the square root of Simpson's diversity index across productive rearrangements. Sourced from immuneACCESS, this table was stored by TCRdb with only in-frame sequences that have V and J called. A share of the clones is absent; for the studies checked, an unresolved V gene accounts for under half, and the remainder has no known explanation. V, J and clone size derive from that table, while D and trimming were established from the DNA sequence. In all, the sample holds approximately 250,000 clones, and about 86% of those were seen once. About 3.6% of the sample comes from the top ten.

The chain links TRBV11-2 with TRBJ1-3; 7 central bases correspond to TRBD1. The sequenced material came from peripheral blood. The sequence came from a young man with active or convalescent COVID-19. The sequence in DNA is TGTGCCAGCAGCCGACAGGGAACAACCAACACCATATATTTT. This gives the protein CASSRQGTTNTIYF. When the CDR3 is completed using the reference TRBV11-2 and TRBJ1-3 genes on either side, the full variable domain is EAGVAQSPRYKIIEKRQSVAFWCNPISGHATLYWYQQILGQGPKLLIQFQNNGVVDDSQLPKDRFSAERLKGVDSTLKIQPAKLEDSAVYLCASSRQGTTNTIYFGEGSWLTVV.